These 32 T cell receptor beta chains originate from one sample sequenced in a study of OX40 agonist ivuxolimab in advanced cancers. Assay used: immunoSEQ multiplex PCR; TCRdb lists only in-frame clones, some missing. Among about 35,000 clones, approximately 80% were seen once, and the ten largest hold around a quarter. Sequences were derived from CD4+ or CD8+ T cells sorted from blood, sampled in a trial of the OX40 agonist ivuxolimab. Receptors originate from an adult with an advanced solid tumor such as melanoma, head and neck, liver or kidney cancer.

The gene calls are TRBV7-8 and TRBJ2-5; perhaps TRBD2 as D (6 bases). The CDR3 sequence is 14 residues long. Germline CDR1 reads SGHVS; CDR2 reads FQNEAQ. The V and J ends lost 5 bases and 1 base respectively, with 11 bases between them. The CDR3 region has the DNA TGTGCCAGCAGCCCAGGCGGGGCCCAAGAGACCCAGTACTTC. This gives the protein CASSPGGAQETQYF.

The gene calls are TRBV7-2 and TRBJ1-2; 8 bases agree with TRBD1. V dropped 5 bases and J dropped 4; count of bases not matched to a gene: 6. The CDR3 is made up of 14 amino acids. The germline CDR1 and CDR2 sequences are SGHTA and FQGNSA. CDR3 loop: CASSPGGTGYGYTF. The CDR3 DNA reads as TGTGCCAGCAGCCCGGGGGGGACAGGCTATGGCTACACCTTC.

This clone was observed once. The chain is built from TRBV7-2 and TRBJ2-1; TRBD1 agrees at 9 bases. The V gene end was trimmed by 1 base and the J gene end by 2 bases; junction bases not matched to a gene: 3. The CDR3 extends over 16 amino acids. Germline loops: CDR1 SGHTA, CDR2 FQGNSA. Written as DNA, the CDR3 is TGTGCCAGCAGCTTAGACGGGACAGGGCCCTACAATGAGCAGTTCTTC. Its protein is CASSLDGTGPYNEQFF.

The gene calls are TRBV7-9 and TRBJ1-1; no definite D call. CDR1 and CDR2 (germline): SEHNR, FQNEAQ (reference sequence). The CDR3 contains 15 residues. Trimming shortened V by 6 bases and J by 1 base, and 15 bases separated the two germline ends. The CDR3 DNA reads TGTGCCAGCAGGGCGTACGGACGGAGGAACACTGAAGCTTTCTTT. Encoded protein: CASRAYGRRNTEAFF.

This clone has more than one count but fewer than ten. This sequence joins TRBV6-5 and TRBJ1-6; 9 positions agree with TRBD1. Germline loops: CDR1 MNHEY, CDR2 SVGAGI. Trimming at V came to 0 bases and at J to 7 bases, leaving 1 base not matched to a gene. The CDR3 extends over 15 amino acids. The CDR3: CASSYSGQGNSPLHF. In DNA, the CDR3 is TGTGCCAGCAGTTACTCGGGACAGGGAAATTCACCCCTCCACTTT.

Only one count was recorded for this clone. The CDR3 reads CAISESPSTLRGGYTF. The CDR3 DNA reads as TGTGCCATCAGTGAGAGCCCTTCTACACTGAGAGGTGGCTACACCTTC. The gene calls are TRBV10-3 and TRBJ1-2, with unresolved D. Germline V gene data show CDR1 as ENHRY and CDR2 as SYGVKD. V lost 2 bases, J lost 7 bases, and 20 bases lay in between. The CDR3 runs to 16 residues.

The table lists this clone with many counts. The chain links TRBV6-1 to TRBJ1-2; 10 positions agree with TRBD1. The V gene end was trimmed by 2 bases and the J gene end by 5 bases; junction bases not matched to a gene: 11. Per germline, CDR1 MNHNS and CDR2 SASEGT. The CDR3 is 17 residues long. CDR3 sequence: CASSERDRGRKGYGYTF. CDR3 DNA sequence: TGTGCCAGCAGTGAAAGGGACAGGGGACGAAAGGGGTATGGCTACACCTTC.

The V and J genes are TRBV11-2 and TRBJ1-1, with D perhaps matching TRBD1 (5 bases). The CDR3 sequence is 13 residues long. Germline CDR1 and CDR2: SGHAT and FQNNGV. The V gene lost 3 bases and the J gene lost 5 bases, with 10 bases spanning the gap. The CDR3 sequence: CASSLATGTEAFF. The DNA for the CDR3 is TGTGCCAGCAGCTTGGCCACAGGTACTGAAGCTTTCTTT.

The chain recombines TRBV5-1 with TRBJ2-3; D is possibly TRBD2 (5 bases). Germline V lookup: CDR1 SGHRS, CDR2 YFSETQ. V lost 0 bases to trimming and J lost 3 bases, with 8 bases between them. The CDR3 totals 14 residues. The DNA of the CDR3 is TGCGCCAGCAGCTTGGGTCGGGGTACAGATACGCAGTATTTT. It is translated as CASSLGRGTDTQYF.

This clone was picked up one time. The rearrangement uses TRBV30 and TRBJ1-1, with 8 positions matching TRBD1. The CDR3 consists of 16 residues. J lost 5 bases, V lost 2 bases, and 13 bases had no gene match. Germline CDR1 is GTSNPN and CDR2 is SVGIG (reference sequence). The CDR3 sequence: CAWSYSFDRGRTEAFF. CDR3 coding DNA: TGTGCCTGGAGTTATTCATTCGACAGGGGAAGAACTGAAGCTTTCTTT.

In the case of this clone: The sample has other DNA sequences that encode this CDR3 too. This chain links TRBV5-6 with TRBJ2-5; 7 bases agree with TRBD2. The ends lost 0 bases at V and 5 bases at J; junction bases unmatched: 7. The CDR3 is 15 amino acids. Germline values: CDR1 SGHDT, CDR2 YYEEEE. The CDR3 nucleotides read TGTGCCAGCAGCTTGGGGCGGGGCGGGGGTGAGACCCAGTACTTC. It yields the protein CASSLGRGGGETQYF.

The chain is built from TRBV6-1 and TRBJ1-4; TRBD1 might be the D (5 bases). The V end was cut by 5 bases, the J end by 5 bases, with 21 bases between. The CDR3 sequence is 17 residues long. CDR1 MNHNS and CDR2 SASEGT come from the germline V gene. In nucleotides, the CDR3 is TGTGCCAGCAGTAAAGTAGGAAAAGCGCGGACAAATGAAAAACTGTTTTTT. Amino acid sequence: CASSKVGKARTNEKLFF.

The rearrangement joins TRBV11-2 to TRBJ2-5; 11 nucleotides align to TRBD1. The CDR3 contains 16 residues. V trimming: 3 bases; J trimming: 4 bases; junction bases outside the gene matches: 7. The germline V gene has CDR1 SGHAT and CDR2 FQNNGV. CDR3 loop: CASSFGTGGFRETQYF. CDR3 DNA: TGTGCCAGCAGCTTTGGGACAGGGGGATTCCGAGAGACCCAGTACTTC.

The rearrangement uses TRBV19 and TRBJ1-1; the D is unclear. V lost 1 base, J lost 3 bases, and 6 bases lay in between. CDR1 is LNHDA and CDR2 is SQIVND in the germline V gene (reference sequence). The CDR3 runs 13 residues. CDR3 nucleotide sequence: TGTGCCAGTAGTATAGGGGGTGACACTGAAGCTTTCTTT. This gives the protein CASSIGGDTEAFF. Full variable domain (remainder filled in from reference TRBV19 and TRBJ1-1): DGGITQSPKYLFRKEGQNVTLSCEQNLNHDAMYWYRQDPGQGLRLIYYSQIVNDFQKGDIAEGYSVSREKKESFPLTVTSAQKNPTAFYLCASSIGGDTEAFFGQGTRLTVV.

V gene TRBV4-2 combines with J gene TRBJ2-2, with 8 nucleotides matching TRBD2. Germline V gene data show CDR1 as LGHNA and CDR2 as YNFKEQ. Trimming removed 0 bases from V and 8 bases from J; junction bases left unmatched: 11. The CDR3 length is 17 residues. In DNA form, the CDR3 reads TGTGCCAGCAGCCAAGATATAACGGGGGGGCTTCCAGGGGAGCTGTTTTTT. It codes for CASSQDITGGLPGELFF.

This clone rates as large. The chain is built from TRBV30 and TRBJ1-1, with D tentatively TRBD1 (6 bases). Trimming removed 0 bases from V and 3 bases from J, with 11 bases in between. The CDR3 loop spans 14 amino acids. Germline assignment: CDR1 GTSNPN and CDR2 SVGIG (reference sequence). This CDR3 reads CAWSVPGVHTEAFF. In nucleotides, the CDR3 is TGTGCCTGGAGTGTTCCAGGGGTCCACACTGAAGCTTTCTTT.

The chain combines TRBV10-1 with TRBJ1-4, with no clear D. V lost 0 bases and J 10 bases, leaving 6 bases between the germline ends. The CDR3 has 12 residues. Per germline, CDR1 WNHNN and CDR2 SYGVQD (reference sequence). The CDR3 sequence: CASSESSGKLFF. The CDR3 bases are TGCGCCAGCAGTGAGTCGAGTGGAAAACTGTTTTTT.

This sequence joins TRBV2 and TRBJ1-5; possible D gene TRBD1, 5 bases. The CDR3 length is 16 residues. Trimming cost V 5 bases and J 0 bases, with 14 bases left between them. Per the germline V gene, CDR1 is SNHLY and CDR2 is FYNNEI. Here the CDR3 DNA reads TGTGCCAGCAGTCCCAGAGGGGCTAGTAGCAATCAGCCCCAGCATTTT. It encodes CASSPRGASSNQPQHF. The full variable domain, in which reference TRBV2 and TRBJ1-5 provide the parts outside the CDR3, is EPEVTQTPSHQVTQMGQEVILRCVPISNHLYFYWYRQILGQKVEFLVSFYNNEISEKSEIFDDQFSVERPDGSNFTLKIRSTKLEDSAMYFCASSPRGASSNQPQHFGDGTRLSIL.

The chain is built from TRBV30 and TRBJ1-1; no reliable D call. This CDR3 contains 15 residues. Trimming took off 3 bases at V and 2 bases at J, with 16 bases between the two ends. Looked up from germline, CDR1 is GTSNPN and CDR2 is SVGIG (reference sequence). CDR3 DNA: TGTGCCTGGAGCAAGGGAGTAGTTGCAAACACTGAAGCTTTCTTT. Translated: CAWSKGVVANTEAFF. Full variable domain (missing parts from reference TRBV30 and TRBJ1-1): SQTIHQWPATLVQPVGSPLSLECTVEGTSNPNLYWYRQAAGRGLQLLFYSVGIGQISSEVPQNLSASRPQDRQFILSSKKLLLSDSGFYLCAWSKGVVANTEAFFGQGTRLTVV.

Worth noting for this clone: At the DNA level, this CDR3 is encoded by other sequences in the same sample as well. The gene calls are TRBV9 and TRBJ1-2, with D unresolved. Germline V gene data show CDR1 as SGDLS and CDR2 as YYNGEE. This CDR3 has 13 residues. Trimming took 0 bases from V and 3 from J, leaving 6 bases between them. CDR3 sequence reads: CASSVGGDYGYTF. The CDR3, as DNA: TGTGCCAGCAGCGTAGGGGGTGACTATGGCTACACCTTC.

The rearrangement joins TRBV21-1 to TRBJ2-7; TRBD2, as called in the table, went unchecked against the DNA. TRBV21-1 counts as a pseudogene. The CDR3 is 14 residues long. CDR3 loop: CASSKVGGDYEQYV. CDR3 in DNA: TGTGCCAGCAGCAAAGTGGGCGGCGACTACGAGCAGTACGTC.

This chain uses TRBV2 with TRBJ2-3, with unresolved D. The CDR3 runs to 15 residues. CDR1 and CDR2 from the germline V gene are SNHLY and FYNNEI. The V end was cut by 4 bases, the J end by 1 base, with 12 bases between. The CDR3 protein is CASSGWGSRTDTQYF. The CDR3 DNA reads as TGTGCCAGCAGTGGGTGGGGTTCTCGCACAGATACGCAGTATTTT.

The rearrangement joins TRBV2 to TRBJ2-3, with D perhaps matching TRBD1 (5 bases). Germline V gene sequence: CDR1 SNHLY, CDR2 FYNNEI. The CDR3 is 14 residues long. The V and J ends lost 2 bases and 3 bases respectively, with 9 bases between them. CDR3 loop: CASSEWQGTDTQYF. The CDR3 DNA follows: TGTGCCAGCAGTGAATGGCAGGGAACAGATACGCAGTATTTT. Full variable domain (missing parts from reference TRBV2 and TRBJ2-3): EPEVTQTPSHQVTQMGQEVILRCVPISNHLYFYWYRQILGQKVEFLVSFYNNEISEKSEIFDDQFSVERPDGSNFTLKIRSTKLEDSAMYFCASSEWQGTDTQYFGPGTRLTVL.

CDR3 DNA: TGTGCCATCAGTGAGGGGGGGGGAACCACAGATACGCAGTATTTT. Its translation: CAISEGGGTTDTQYF. The rearrangement joins TRBV10-3 to TRBJ2-3; 7 bases map to TRBD2. The CDR3 extends over 15 amino acids. Looked up from germline, CDR1 is ENHRY and CDR2 is SYGVKD. J lost 2 bases, V lost 2 bases, and 4 bases had no gene match.

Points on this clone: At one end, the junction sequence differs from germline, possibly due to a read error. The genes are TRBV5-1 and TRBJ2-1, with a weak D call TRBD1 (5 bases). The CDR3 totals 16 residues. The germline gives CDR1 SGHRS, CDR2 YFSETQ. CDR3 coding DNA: TGCGCCAGCAGCTTGGAAGGACAAAGGGTTTACAATGGGCAGTTCTTC. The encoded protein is CASSLEGQRVYNGQFF. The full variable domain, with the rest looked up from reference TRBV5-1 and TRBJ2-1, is KAGVTQTPRYLIKTRGQQVTLSCSPISGHRSVSWYQQTPGQGLQFLFEYFSETQRNKGNFPGRFSGRQFSNSRSEMNVSTLELGDSALYLCASSLEGQRVYNGQFFGPGTRLTVL.

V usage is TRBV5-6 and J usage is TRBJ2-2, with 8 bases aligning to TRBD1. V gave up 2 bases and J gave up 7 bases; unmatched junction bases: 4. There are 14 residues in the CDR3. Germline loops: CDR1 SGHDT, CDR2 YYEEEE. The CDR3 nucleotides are TGTGCCAGCAGCTTCCGACAGGGGATCGGGGAGCTGTTTTTT. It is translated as CASSFRQGIGELFF.

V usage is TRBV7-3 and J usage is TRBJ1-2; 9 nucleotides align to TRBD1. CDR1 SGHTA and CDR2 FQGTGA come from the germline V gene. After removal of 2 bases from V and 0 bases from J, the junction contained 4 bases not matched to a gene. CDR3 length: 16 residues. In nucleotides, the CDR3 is TGTGCCAGCAGCTTATGGGGGACAGGGTCTAACTATGGCTACACCTTC. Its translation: CASSLWGTGSNYGYTF.

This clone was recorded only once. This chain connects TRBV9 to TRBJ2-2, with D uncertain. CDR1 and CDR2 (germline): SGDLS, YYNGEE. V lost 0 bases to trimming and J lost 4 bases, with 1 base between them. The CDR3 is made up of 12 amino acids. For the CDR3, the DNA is TGTGCCAGCAGCGTAGGCACCGGGGAGCTGTTTTTT. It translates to CASSVGTGELFF.

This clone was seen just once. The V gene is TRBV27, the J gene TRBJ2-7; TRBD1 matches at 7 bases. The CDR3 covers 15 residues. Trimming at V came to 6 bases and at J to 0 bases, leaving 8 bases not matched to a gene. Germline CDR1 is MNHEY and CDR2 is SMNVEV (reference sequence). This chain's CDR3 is CASSNRGSLSYEQYF. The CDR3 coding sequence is TGTGCCAGCAGCAACAGGGGCTCTCTCTCCTACGAGCAGTACTTC.

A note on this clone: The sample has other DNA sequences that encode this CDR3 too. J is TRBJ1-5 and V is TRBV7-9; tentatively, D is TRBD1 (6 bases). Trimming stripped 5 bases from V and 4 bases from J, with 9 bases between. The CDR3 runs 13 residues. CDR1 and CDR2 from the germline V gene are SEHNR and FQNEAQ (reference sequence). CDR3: CASSPGQNQPQHF. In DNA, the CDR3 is TGTGCCAGCAGCCCAGGACAGAATCAGCCCCAGCATTTT.

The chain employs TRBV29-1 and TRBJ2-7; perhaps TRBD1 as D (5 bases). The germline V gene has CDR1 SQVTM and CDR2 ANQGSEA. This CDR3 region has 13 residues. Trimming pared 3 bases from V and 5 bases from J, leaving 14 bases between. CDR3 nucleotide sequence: TGCAGCGTTGAGGGGCAGGTCCCCGACGAGCAGTACTTC. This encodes CSVEGQVPDEQYF.

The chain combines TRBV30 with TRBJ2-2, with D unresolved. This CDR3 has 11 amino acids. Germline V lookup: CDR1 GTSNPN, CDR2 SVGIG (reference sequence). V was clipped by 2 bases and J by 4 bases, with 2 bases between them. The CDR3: CAWSTTGELFF. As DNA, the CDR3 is TGTGCCTGGAGTACCACCGGGGAGCTGTTTTTT.